Listed here are 20 T cell receptor beta chains from one sample, sequenced in a study of CD8 T cells in Susac syndrome. RNA, at roughly 0.5 to 1 ug, was reverse transcribed with random hexamers. TCRdb independently ran MiXCR on the immunoSEQ multiplex PCR reads; one entry per CDR3 protein. The top ten clones hold approximately 0.92% of a sample with 65,000 to 95,000 distinct CDR3 sequences, about 93% of them seen once. Sequenced material: CD8+ T cells from PBMCs. The receptors were sampled from a human donor with Susac syndrome.

The V and J genes are TRBV19 and TRBJ2-1; no clear D. Germline V gene sequence: CDR1 LNHDA, CDR2 SQIVND (reference sequence). Trimming shortened V by 5 bases and J by 10 bases, and 15 bases separated the two germline ends. CDR3 size: 13 residues. The CDR3 DNA reads as TGTGCCAGTAGTCCCCACGAAGGCCCGGAGCAGTTCTTC. It yields the protein CASSPHEGPEQFF.

The rearrangement uses TRBV25-1 and TRBJ2-2; D may correspond to TRBD1 or TRBD2 (5 bases each). Germline V lookup: CDR1 MGHDK, CDR2 SYGVNS. Trimming cost V 8 bases and J 6 bases, with 22 bases left between them. The CDR3 spans 16 residues. CDR3 nucleotide sequence: TGTGCCAGCGCTCGAGGGCAGGGCTTAGGCGCCGGGGAGCTGTTTTTT. The encoded protein is CASARGQGLGAGELFF.

This chain links TRBV20-1 with TRBJ1-1; D remains unclear. Trimming left V 0 bases short and J 5 bases short, with 10 bases between. CDR3 length equals 13 residues. CDR1 and CDR2 (germline): DFQATT, SNEGSKA (reference sequence). The CDR3 region has the DNA TGCAGTGCTAGAGATCTATCGTTTACTGAAGCTTTCTTT. Translating gives CSARDLSFTEAFF.

The chain carries TRBV25-1 and TRBJ1-6, with D possibly matching TRBD1 (6 bases). Germline V gives CDR1 MGHDK, CDR2 SYGVNS. V lost 8 bases, J lost 0 bases, and 14 bases lay in between. The length of the CDR3 is 16 residues. The CDR3 nucleotides are TGTGCCAGCGCCCAAGAACAGGGCTCCTATAATTCACCCCTCCACTTT. This codes for CASAQEQGSYNSPLHF.

V usage is TRBV7-8 and J usage is TRBJ2-7, with D possibly matching TRBD1 (6 bases). The CDR3 consists of 13 residues. Trimming removed 2 bases at V and 6 bases at J, with 11 bases between. From germline, CDR1 is SGHVS and CDR2 FQNEAQ. The CDR3 spells CASSLSRGLEQYF. CDR3 bases: TGTGCCAGCAGCTTAAGCAGGGGCCTCGAGCAGTACTTC.

The chain employs TRBV7-6 and TRBJ2-5; D gene uncertain. Trimming stripped 1 base from V and 0 bases from J, with 3 bases between. CDR3 length: 13 residues. Germline CDR1 and CDR2: SGHVS and FNYEAQ. Written as DNA, the CDR3 is TGTGCCAGCAGCTTAGTGTACCAAGAGACCCAGTACTTC. It translates to CASSLVYQETQYF.

The CDR3 DNA is TGTGCCAGCAGCCCTATGGCCGACCAGCCCCAGCATTTT. This gives the protein CASSPMADQPQHF. The J gene is TRBJ1-5, the V gene TRBV6-5; no firm D call. Germline V gene sequence: CDR1 MNHEY, CDR2 SVGAGI. CDR3 length: 13 amino acids. With 6 bases removed from V and 7 bases from J, the gap between germline ends came to 13 bases.

This chain uses TRBV14 with TRBJ2-1; TRBD2 matches 7 bases. CDR1 and CDR2 (germline): SGHDN, FVKESK. This CDR3 region has 15 residues. V lost 5 bases, J lost 2 bases, and 6 bases stayed unmatched. CDR3 DNA sequence: TGTGCCAGCAGCAAAAGGGGAGGGCCCTACAATGAGCAGTTCTTC. Translation: CASSKRGGPYNEQFF.

V is TRBV5-6 and J is TRBJ1-5; D may be TRBD1 (6 bases). Per the germline V gene, CDR1 is SGHDT and CDR2 is YYEEEE. Between the trimmed V and J ends, which lost 4 bases and 7 bases, there was a span of 27 bases. The CDR3 extends over 18 amino acids. The chain's CDR3 is CASSVYPSPGVLVQPQHF. CDR3 bases: TGTGCCAGCAGCGTTTACCCAAGCCCAGGGGTATTGGTACAGCCCCAGCATTTT.

This sequence joins TRBV5-6 and TRBJ2-7; 7 bases line up with TRBD2. The length of the CDR3 is 15 residues. Trimming cost V 0 bases and J 5 bases; bases outside gene matches: 8. Germline V gene lookup returns CDR1 SGHDT and CDR2 YYEEEE. CDR3 in DNA: TGTGCCAGCAGCTTGGCCCGTCTAGCGGACGACGAGCAGTACTTC. It encodes CASSLARLADDEQYF.

V is TRBV5-5 and J is TRBJ2-3; D assignment may be TRBD1 or TRBD2 (5 bases each). V dropped 7 bases and J dropped 2 bases, with 8 bases sitting between them. Germline-derived CDR1 and CDR2 are SGHKS and YYEKEE (reference sequence). This CDR3 has 12 amino acids. The CDR3, as DNA: TGTGCCAGCGAGGGGCTCACAGATACGCAGTATTTT. Amino acids: CASEGLTDTQYF.

The chain recombines TRBV7-3 with TRBJ2-5; maybe TRBD1 (5 bases). This CDR3 contains 18 residues. Trimming stripped 0 bases from V and 3 bases from J, with 20 bases between. CDR1 SGHTA and CDR2 FQGTGA come from the germline V gene. The CDR3 spells CASSLTGDSLLQEETQYF. The CDR3 DNA is TGTGCCAGCAGCTTAACGGGTGACAGCCTTTTGCAGGAAGAGACCCAGTACTTC.

The chain joins TRBV28 to TRBJ2-1, with 12 bases aligning to TRBD2. The CDR3 contains 16 residues. V shed 5 bases and J 3 bases; nucleotides not matched to a gene: 5. Looked up from germline, CDR1 is MDHEN and CDR2 is SYDVKM. CDR3 sequence: CASSLTSGSIYNEQFF. DNA of the CDR3: TGTGCCAGCAGTCTGACTAGCGGGAGCATCTACAATGAGCAGTTCTTC.

This clonotype was picked up one time. This sequence joins TRBV20-1 and TRBJ2-7; 12 bases map to TRBD2. V shed 6 bases, J shed 0 bases, and the junction held 12 bases outside the gene matches. CDR1 is DFQATT, CDR2 SNEGSKA, per germline (reference sequence). CDR3 length: 17 amino acids. CDR3 nucleotides: TGCAGTGCAACACCGGGACTAGCGGGCGAATCCTCCTACGAGCAGTACTTC. This sequence encodes CSATPGLAGESSYEQYF.

The rearrangement uses TRBV28 and TRBJ1-2; D unclear. Germline loops: CDR1 MDHEN, CDR2 SYDVKM. The V end lost 1 base, the J end lost 2 bases, and 14 bases lay between the germline ends. The CDR3 is 16 residues long. The CDR3 region has the DNA TGTGCCAGCAGTTTATTAGAGAACAGAATCAACTATGGCTACACCTTC. It is translated as CASSLLENRINYGYTF.

J is TRBJ2-2 and V is TRBV7-9; D gene unclear. V lost 2 bases, J lost 5 bases, and 9 bases lay in between. The CDR3 contains 14 residues. The germline V gene encodes CDR1 SEHNR and CDR2 FQNEAQ (reference sequence). CDR3: CASSLPGRTGELFF. The CDR3 region has the DNA TGTGCCAGCAGCTTACCCGGTAGGACCGGGGAGCTGTTTTTT.

The rearrangement links TRBV19 to TRBJ2-6; D not certain. The CDR3 has 17 amino acids. V was trimmed by 1 base and J by 4 bases, leaving 14 bases between them. From germline, CDR1 is LNHDA and CDR2 SQIVND (reference sequence). In DNA, the CDR3 is TGTGCCAGTAGTATAGTGGCGTTTGGAGCGGGGGCCAACGTCCTGACTTTC. It is translated as CASSIVAFGAGANVLTF.

This chain uses TRBV7-2 with TRBJ2-1; 7 bases line up with TRBD2. CDR1 is SGHTA and CDR2 is FQGNSA in the germline V gene. The junction had 3 bases not matched to a gene; V was cut back by 4 bases and J by 0 bases. The CDR3 is 15 amino acids. CDR3 amino acids: CASSSSGGSYNEQFF. The CDR3 DNA reads TGTGCCAGCAGCTCTAGCGGAGGCTCCTACAATGAGCAGTTCTTC.

This sequence joins TRBV9 and TRBJ2-7, with D perhaps TRBD1 (7 bases). This CDR3 region has 12 residues. Germline assignment: CDR1 SGDLS and CDR2 YYNGEE. Trimming pared 0 bases from V and 12 bases from J, leaving 13 bases between. The CDR3 DNA is TGTGCCAGCAGCGTAGCGGAGGGGGACAGGTACTTC. As protein: CASSVAEGDRYF.

CDR3 bases: TGTGCCTGGAGTCCCCTGGGTGGCGCTGAGCAGTTCTTC. As protein: CAWSPLGGAEQFF. This rearrangement joins TRBV30 to TRBJ2-1, with D uncertain. With 2 bases removed from V and 9 bases from J, the gap between germline ends came to 14 bases. CDR3 length equals 13 residues. Germline values: CDR1 GTSNPN, CDR2 SVGIG (reference sequence). The complete variable domain, with remaining parts taken from reference TRBV30 and TRBJ2-1, reads SQTIHQWPATLVQPVGSPLSLECTVEGTSNPNLYWYRQAAGRGLQLLFYSVGIGQISSEVPQNLSASRPQDRQFILSSKKLLLSDSGFYLCAWSPLGGAEQFFGPGTRLTVL.